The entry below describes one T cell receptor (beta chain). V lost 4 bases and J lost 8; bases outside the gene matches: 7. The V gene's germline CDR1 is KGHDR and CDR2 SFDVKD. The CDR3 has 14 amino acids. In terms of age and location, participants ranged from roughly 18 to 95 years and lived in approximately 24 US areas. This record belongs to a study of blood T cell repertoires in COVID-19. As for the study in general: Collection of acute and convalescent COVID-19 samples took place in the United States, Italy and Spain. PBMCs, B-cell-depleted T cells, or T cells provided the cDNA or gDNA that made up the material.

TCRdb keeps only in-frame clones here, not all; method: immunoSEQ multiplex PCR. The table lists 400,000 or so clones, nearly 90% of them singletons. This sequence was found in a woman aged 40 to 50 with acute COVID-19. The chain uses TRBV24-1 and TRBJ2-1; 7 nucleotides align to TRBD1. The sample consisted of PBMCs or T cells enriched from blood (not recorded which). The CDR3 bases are TGTGCCACCAGTGACACACAGGGGAGACATGAGCAGTTCTTC. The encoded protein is CATSDTQGRHEQFF.